Reported below is one T cell receptor beta chain. The antigen is not known. The sample is drawn from a study of cytomegalovirus exposure and HLA in healthy donors. Whole-study findings and limits: The study put under 200 TCR beta chains on its list as cytomegalovirus-associated.

Both 60 Vbeta primers and 13 Jbeta primers went into the PCR. Profiled with immunoSEQ multiplex PCR; TCRdb holds only in-frame clones, not every one. The data show some 200,000 clones, under 70% seen once. Sample: PBMCs. This TCR was recovered from a man aged 40-55 years in good health and CMV-seropositive.

The CDR3 spells CASRTGDPLNYGYTF. CDR3 bases: TGCGCCAGCAGAACAGGGGACCCTTTGAACTATGGCTACACCTTC. The chain carries TRBV5-1 and TRBJ1-2; 7 nucleotides agree with TRBD1. The CDR3 extends over 15 amino acids. Unmatched junction bases numbered 9, after V lost 5 bases and J lost 2 bases. In germline, CDR1 is SGHRS, CDR2 YFSETQ.